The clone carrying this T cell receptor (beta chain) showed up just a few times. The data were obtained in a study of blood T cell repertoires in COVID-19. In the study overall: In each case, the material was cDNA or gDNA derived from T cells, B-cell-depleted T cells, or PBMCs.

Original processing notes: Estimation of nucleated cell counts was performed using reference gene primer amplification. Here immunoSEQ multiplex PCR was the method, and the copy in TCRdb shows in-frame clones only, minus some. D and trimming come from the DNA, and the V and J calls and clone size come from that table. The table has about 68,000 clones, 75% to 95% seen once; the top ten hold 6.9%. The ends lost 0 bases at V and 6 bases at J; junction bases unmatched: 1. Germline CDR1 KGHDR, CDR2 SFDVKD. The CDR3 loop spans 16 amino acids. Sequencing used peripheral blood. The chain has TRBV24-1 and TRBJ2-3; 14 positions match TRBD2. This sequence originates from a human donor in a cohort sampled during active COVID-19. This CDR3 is CATSDLGLAGGDTQYF. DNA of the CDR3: TGTGCCACCAGTGATTTGGGACTAGCGGGGGGCGATACGCAGTATTTT.